The text below deals with one T cell receptor beta chain. Naive CD8 cells were CD45RO-negative, positively selected for CCR7, excluding terminally differentiated effector memory CD45RA+ cells. These data belong to a study of shared clonotypes between healthy human individuals. Method: immunoSEQ multiplex PCR; TCRdb's copy keeps in-frame clones and lacks some. The sample includes roughly 600,000 clones, roughly 98% seen only once; the top ten take 0.25% to 0.35%. Specimen: naive CD8+ T cells sorted from blood. This sequence was found in a man aged 30-40 years in good health.

For the CDR3, the DNA is TGTGCCAGCAGTCTAGGGGGGGCCCCAACCTACGAGCAGTACTTC. Protein product: CASSLGGAPTYEQYF. The chain joins TRBV27 to TRBJ2-7; tentatively, D is TRBD2 (7 bases). CDR3 length: 15 amino acids. Germline V lookup: CDR1 MNHEY, CDR2 SMNVEV (reference sequence). Trimming took off 5 bases at V and 2 bases at J, with 16 bases between the two ends.